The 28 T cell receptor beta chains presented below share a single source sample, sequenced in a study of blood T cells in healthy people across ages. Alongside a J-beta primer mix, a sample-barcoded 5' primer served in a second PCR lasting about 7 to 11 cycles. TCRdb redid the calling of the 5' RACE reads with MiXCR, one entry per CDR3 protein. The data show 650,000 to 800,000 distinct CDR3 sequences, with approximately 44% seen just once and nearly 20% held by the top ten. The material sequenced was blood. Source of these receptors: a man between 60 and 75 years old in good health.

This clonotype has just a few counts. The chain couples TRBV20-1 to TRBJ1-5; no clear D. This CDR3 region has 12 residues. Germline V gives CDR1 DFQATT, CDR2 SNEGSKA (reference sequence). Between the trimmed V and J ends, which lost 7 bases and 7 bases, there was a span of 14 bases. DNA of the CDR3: TGCAGTGTTAACTGGCAAAACCAGCCCCAGCATTTT. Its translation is CSVNWQNQPQHF.

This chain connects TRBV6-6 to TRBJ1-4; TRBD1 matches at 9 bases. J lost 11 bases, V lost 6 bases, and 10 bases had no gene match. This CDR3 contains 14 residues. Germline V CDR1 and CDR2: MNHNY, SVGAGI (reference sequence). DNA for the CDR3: TGTGCCAGCAGCTCTGGGCGGGACAGGGCGAAACTGTTTTTT. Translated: CASSSGRDRAKLFF.

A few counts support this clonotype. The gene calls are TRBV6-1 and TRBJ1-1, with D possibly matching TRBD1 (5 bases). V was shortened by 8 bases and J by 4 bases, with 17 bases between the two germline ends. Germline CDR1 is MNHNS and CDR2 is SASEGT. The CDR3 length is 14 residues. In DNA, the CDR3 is TGTGCCAGCTGGCAGGGTCACACGAGCACTGAAGCTTTCTTT. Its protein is CASWQGHTSTEAFF.

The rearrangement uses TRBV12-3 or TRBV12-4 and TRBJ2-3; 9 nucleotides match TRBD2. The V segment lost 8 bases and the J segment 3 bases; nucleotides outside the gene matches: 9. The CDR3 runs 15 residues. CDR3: CASFSGGYSTDTQYF. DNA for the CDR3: TGTGCCAGCTTTAGCGGGGGCTACAGTACAGATACGCAGTATTTT.

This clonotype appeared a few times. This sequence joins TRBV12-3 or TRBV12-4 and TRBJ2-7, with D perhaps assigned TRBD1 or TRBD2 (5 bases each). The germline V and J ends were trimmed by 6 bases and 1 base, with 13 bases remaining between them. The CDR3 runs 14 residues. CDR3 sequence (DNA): TGTGCCAGCAGACGAGCCGAGGGGTCCTACGAGCAGTACTTC. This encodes CASRRAEGSYEQYF.

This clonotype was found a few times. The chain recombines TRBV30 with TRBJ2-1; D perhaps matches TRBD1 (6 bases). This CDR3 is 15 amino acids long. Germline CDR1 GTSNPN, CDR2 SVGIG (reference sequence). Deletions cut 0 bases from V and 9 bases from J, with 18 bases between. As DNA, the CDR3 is TGTGCCTGGAGTGTACTTAGGCAGGGGAAGGGTGAGCAGTTCTTC. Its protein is CAWSVLRQGKGEQFF.

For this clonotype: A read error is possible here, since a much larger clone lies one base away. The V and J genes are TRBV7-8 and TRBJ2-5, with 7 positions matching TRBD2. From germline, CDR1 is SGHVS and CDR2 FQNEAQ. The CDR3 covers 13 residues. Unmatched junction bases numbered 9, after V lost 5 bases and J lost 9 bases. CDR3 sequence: CASSSGLGEAQYF. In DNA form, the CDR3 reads TGTGCCAGCAGCAGCGGACTAGGGGAGGCCCAGTACTTC.

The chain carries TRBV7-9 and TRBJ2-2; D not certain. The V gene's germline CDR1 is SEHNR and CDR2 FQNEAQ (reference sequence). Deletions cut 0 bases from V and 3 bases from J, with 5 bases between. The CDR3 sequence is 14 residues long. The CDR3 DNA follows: TGTGCCAGCAGCTTAGCTTGGGACACCGGGGAGCTGTTTTTT. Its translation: CASSLAWDTGELFF.

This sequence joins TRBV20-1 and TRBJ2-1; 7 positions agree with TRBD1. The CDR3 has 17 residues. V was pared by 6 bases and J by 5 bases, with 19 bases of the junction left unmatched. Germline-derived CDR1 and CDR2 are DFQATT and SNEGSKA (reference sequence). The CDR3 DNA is TGCAGTGCCACACCCCCGAGGTCGGGACAGCTTGACAATGAGCAGTTCTTC. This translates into CSATPPRSGQLDNEQFF.

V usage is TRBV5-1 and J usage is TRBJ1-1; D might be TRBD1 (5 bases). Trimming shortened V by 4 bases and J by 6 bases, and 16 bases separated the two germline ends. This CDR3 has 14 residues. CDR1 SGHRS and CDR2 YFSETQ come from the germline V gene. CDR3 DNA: TGCGCCAGCAGCGTGACGACAGTAGGCGCTGAAGCTTTCTTT. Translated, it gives CASSVTTVGAEAFF.

Here the CDR3 DNA reads TGTGCCAGCAGCTCAGGACTAGCGGCCTACGAGCAGTACTTC. Residues: CASSSGLAAYEQYF. The genes are TRBV27 and TRBJ2-7; 10 bases agree with TRBD2. This CDR3 region has 14 residues. V lost 6 bases to trimming and J lost 2 bases; unmatched junction nucleotides: 4. Germline-derived CDR1 and CDR2 are MNHEY and SMNVEV (reference sequence).

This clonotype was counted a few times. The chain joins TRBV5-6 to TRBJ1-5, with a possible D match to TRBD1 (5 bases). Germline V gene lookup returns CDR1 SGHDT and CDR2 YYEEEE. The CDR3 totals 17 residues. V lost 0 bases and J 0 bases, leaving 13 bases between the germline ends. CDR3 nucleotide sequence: TGTGCCAGCAGCTTGGGCAGGGCTACCATTAGCAATCAGCCCCAGCATTTT. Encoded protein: CASSLGRATISNQPQHF. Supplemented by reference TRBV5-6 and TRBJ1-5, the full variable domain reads DAGVTQSPTHLIKTRGQQVTLRCSPKSGHDTVSWYQQALGQGPQFIFQYYEEEERQRGNFPDRFSGHQFPNYSSELNVNALLLGDSALYLCASSLGRATISNQPQHFGDGTRLSIL.

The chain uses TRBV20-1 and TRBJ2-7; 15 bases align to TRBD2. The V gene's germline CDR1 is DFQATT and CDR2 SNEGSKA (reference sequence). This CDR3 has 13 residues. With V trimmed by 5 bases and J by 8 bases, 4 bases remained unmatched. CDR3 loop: CSAGTSGGRQQYF. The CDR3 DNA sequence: TGCAGTGCTGGGACTAGCGGGGGGAGGCAGCAGTACTTC.

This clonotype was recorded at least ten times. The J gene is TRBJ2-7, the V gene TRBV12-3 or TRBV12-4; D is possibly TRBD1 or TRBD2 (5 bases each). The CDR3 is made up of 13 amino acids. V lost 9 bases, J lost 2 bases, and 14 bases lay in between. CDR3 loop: CASSKGTTYEQYF. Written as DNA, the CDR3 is TGTGCCAGTTCCAAAGGGACGACCTACGAGCAGTACTTC.

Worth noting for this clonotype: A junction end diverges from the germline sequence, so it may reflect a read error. The CDR3 is CVISESPSFYGYTF. The DNA of the CDR3 is TGTGTCATCAGTGAGTCACCCAGCTTCTATGGCTACACCTTC. V usage is TRBV10-3 and J usage is TRBJ1-2; D remains unclear. The length of the CDR3 is 14 residues. CDR1 and CDR2 from the germline V gene are ENHRY and SYGVKD.

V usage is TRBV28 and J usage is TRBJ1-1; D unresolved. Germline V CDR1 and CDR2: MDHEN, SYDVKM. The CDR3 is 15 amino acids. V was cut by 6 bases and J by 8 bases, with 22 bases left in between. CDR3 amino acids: CASSLIQNGLSEAFF. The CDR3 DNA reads TGTGCCAGCAGCCTAATACAGAATGGGCTATCCGAAGCTTTCTTT.

In nucleotides, the CDR3 is TGCAGTGCTAGAAAATCCGGGGCCCGAGGGACTTATGGCTACACCTTC. This sequence encodes CSARKSGARGTYGYTF. The genes are TRBV20-1 and TRBJ1-2, with a tentative D call TRBD1 (5 bases). CDR3 size: 16 residues. Germline V gene lookup returns CDR1 DFQATT and CDR2 SNEGSKA (reference sequence). V gave up 2 bases and J gave up 5 bases, with 21 bases separating them.

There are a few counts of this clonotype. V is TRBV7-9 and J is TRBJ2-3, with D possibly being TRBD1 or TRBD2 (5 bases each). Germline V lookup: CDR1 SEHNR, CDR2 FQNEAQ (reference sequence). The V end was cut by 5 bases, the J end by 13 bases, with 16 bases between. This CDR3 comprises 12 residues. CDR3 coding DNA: TGTGCCAGCAGCCGGACGGGACCTGGGGAGTATTTT. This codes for CASSRTGPGEYF.

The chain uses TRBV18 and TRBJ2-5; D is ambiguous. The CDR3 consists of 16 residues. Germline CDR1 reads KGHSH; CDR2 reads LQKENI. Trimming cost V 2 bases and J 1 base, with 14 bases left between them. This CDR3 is CASSPSVRLTQETQYF. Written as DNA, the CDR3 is TGTGCCAGCTCACCATCGGTGAGACTCACCCAAGAGACCCAGTACTTC.

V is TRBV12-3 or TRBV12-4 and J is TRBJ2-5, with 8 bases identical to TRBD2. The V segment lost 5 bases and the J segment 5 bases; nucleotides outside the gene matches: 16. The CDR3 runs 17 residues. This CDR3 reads CASSPPRTSGRGETQYF. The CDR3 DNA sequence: TGTGCCAGCAGTCCCCCTAGAACTAGCGGTCGAGGGGAGACCCAGTACTTC.

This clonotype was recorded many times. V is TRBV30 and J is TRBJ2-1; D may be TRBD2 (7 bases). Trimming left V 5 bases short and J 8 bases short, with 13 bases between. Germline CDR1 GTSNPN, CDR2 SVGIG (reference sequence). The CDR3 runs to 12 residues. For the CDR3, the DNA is TGTGCCTGGGACCAAGGGGGGGATGAGCAGTTCTTC. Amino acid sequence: CAWDQGGDEQFF.

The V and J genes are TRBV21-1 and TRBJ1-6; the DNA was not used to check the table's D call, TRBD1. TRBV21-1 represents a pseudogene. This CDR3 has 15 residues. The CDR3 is CASSSRTAYNSPLHF. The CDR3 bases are TGTGCCAGCAGCTCTCGGACAGCTTATAATTCACCCCTCCACTTT.

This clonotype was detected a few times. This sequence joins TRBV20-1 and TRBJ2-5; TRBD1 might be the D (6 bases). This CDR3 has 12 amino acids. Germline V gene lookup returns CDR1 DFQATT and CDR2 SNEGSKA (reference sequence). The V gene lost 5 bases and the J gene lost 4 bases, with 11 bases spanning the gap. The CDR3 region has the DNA TGCAGTGCTTCCACAGGGTTAGAGACCCAGTACTTC. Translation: CSASTGLETQYF.

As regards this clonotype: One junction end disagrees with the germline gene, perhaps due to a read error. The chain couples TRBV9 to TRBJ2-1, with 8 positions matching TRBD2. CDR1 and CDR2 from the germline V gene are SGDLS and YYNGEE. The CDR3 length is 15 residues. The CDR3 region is CASSVGSSGWDEQFF. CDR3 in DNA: TGTGCCAGCAGTGTAGGTTCTAGCGGGTGGGATGAGCAGTTCTTC. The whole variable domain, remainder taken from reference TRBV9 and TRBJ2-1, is DSGVTQTPKHLITATGQRVTLRCSPRSGDLSVYWYQQSLDQGLQFLIQYYNGEERAKGNILERFSAQQFPDLHSELNLSSLELGDSALYFCASSVGSSGWDEQFFGPGTRLTVL.

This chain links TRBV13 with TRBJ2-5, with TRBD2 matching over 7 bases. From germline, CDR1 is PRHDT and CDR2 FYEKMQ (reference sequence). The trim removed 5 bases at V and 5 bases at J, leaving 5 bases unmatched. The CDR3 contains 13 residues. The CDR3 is CASSPRGVETQYF. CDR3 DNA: TGTGCCAGCAGCCCCCGGGGGGTGGAGACCCAGTACTTC.

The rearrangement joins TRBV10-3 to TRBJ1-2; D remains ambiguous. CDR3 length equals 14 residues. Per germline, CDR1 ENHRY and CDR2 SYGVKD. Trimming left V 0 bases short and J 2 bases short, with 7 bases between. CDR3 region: CAISESNTNYGYTF. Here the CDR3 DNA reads TGTGCCATCAGTGAGTCGAACACCAACTATGGCTACACCTTC.

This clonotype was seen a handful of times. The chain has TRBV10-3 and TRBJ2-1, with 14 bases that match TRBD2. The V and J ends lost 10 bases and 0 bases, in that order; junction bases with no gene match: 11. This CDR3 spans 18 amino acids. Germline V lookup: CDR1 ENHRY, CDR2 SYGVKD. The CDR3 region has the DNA TGTGCCACCTCCGCCGGACTAGCGGGGGGTAGCTCCTACAATGAGCAGTTCTTC. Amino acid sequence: CATSAGLAGGSSYNEQFF.

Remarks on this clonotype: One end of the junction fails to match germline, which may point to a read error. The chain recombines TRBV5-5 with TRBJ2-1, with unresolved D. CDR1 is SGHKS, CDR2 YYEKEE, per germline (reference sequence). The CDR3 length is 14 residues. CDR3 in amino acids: CASSLDQAYDEQFF. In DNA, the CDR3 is TGTGCCAGCAGCTTGGACCAGGCCTACGATGAGCAGTTCTTC. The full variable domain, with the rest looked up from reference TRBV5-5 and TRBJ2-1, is DAGVTQSPTHLIKTRGQQVTLRCSPISGHKSVSWYQQVLGQGPQFIFQYYEKEERGRGNFPDRFSARQFPNYSSELNVNALLLGDSALYLCASSLDQAYDEQFFGPGTRLTVL.